The entry below gives a single T cell receptor (beta chain) sequence along with its context. Antigen specificity is unknown. The assay was immunoSEQ multiplex PCR, and TCRdb's table has in-frame clones only and misses some. In the table there are under 40,000 clones, about 78% of which are singletons. These data originate in a study of OX40 agonist ivuxolimab in advanced cancers. The overall study: Dose-escalation patients were diagnosed with hepatocellular carcinoma, melanoma, renal cell cancer or head and neck cancer. Study conclusions and caveats: Not determined was the antigen specificity of the expanded peripheral T cells.

The investigators sampled blood at baseline, at cycle 4 day 1, and at cycle 7 day 1. The sequencing used CD4+ or CD8+ T cells sorted from blood, collected in a trial of the OX40 agonist ivuxolimab. The sequence was obtained from an adult with an advanced solid tumor such as melanoma, head and neck, liver or kidney cancer.

CDR3 sequence: CASSLSGRAVGYTF. The CDR3 DNA follows: TGTGCCAGCAGCCTATCGGGCAGGGCAGTCGGCTACACCTTC. This rearrangement joins TRBV7-9 to TRBJ1-2, with D tentatively TRBD1 (5 bases). CDR3 length: 14 residues. Germline V gene data show CDR1 as SEHNR and CDR2 as FQNEAQ (reference sequence). V was pared by 5 bases and J by 8 bases, with 18 bases between.